What follows is one T cell receptor beta chain and its context. Its target is not known. The primer mix had 60 Vbeta and 13 Jbeta primers. Data came from immunoSEQ multiplex PCR; TCRdb stores just in-frame clones and leaves some out. The repertoire consists of approximately 190,000 clones, with approximately 70% occurring once and the leading ten covering around 1.9%. This specimen comes from a study of cytomegalovirus exposure and HLA in healthy donors. Study outcomes and limitations: In a later analysis, donors in an Asian-associated ancestry cluster reportedly had fewer N-insertions in productive TCRs than the cohort mean. A missense variant in DCLRE1C was later tied to TCR beta V- and J-gene trimming. Most of the CMV-associated TCR beta chains (in a later analysis) appeared to be HLA-restricted.

The CDR3 has 18 residues. Germline V gene data show CDR1 as LNHDA and CDR2 as SQIVND (reference sequence). The V segment lost 1 base and the J segment 6 bases; nucleotides outside the gene matches: 16. The specimen was PBMCs. This sequence joins TRBV19 and TRBJ1-2, with 8 bases matching TRBD1. The TCR was taken from a woman aged 30 to 39 in good health and CMV-seronegative. CDR3 nucleotide sequence: TGTGCCAGTAGTATAGCATCAGGGGGCGTAAAACCCCATCATGGCTACACCTTC. It is translated as CASSIASGGVKPHHGYTF.